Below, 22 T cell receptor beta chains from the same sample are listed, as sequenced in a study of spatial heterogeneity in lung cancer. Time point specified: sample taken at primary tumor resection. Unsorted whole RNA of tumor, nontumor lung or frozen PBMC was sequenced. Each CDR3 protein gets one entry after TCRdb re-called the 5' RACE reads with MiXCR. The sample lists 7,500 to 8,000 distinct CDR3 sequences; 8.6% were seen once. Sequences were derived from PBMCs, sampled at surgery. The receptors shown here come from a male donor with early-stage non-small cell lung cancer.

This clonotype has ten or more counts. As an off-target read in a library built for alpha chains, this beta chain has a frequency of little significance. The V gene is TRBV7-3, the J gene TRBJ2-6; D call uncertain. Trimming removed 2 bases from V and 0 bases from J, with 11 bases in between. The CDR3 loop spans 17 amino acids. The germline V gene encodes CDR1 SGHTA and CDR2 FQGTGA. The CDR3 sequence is CASSLLAMGSGANVLTF. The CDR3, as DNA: TGTGCCAGCAGCTTATTGGCTATGGGCTCTGGGGCCAACGTCCTGACTTTC.

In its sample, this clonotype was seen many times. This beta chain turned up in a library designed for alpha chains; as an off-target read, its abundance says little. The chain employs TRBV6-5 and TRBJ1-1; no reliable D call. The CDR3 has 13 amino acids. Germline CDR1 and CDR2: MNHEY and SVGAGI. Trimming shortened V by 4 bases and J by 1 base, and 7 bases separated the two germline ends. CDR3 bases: TGTGCCAGCAGTTCTGTGGGGAACACTGAAGCTTTCTTT. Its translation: CASSSVGNTEAFF.

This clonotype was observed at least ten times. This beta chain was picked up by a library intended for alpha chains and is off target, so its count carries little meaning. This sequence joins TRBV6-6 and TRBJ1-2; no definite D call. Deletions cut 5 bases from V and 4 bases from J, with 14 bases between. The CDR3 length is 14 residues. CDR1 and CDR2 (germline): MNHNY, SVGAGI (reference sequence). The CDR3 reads CASSPETMLYGYTF. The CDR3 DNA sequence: TGTGCCAGCAGTCCGGAGACAATGCTCTATGGCTACACCTTC.

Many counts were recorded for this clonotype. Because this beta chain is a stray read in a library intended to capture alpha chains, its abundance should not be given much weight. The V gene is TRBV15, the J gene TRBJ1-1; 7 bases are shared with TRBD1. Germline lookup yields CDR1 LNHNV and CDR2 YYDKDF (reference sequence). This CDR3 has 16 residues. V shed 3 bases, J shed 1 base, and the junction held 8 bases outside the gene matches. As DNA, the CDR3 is TGTGCCACCAGCAGCCTAGACCGGGACAGGAACACTGAAGCTTTCTTT. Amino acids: CATSSLDRDRNTEAFF. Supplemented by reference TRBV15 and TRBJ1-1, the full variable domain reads DAMVIQNPRYQVTQFGKPVTLSCSQTLNHNVMYWYQQKSSQAPKLLFHYYDKDFNNEADTPDNFQSRRPNTSFCFLDIRSPGLGDTAMYLCATSSLDRDRNTEAFFGQGTRLTVV.

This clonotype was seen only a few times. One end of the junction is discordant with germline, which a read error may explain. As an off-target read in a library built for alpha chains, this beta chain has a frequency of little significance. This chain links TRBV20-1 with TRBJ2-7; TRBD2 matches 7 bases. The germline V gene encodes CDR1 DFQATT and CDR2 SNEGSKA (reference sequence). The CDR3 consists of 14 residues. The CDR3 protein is CSARVPGGSYEQYF. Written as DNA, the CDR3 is TGCAGTGCCAGAGTCCCGGGGGGTTCCTACGAGCAGTACTTC.

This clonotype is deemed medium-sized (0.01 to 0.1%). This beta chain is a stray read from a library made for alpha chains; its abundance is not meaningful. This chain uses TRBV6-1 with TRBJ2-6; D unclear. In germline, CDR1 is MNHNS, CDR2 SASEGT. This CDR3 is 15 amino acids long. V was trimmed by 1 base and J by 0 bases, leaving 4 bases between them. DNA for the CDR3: TGTGCCAGCAGTGAAGGGGACTCTGGGGCCAACGTCCTGACTTTC. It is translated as CASSEGDSGANVLTF.

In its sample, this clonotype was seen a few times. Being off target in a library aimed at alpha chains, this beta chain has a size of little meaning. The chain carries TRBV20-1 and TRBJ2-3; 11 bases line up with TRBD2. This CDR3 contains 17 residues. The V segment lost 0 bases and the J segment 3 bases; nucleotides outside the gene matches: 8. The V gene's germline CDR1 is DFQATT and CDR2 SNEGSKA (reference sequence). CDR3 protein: CSARDPLAGGRTDTQYF. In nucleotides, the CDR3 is TGCAGTGCTAGAGATCCCCTAGCGGGAGGAAGGACAGATACGCAGTATTTT.

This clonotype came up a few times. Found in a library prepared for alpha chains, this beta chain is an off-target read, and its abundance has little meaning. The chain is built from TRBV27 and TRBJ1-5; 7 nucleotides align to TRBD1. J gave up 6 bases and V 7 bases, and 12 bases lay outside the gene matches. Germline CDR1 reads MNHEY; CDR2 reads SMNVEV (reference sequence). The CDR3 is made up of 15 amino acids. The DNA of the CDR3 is TGTGCCAGCATGGTCCTAGGGGGCTCGACTCAGCCCCAGCATTTT. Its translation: CASMVLGGSTQPQHF.

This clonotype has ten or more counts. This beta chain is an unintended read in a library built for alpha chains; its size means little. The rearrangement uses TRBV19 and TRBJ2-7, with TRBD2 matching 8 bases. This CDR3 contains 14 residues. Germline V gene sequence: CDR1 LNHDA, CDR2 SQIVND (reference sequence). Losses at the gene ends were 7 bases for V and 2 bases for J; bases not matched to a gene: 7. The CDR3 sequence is CASTTSGLAYEQYF. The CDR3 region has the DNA TGTGCCAGTACCACTTCGGGACTAGCCTACGAGCAGTACTTC.

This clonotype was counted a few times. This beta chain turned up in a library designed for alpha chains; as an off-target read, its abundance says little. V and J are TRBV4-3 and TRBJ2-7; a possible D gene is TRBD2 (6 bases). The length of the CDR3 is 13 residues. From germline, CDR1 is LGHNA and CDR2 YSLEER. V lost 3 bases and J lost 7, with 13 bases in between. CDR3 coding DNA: TGCGCCAGCAGCCAGGGGCCTGGAGGGGAGCAGTACTTC. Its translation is CASSQGPGGEQYF.

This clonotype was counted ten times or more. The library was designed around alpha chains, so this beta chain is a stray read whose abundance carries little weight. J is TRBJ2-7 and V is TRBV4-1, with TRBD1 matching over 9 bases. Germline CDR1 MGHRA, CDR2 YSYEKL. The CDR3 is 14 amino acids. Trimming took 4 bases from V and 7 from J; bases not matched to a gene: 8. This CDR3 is CASSPGQGTGEQYF. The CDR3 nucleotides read TGCGCCAGCAGCCCGGGACAGGGTACGGGGGAGCAGTACTTC.

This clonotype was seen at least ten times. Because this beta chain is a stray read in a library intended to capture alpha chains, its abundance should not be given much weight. DNA of the CDR3: TGTGCCAGCAGCTTGACGGCGGGAGGGAGAACAGATACGCAGTATTTT. Residues: CASSLTAGGRTDTQYF. The rearrangement links TRBV5-6 to TRBJ2-3; 9 bases are shared with TRBD2. The CDR3 sequence is 16 residues long. With 1 base clipped from V and 3 bases from J, the junction kept 6 bases outside the gene matches. Germline values: CDR1 SGHDT, CDR2 YYEEEE.

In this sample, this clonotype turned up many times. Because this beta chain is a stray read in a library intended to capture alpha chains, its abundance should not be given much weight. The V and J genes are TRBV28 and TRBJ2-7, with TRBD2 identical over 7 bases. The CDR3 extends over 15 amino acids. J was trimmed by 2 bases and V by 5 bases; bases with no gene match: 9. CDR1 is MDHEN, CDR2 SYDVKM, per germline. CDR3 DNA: TGTGCCAGCAGTCCCATAAGCGGGACTCCCTACGAGCAGTACTTC. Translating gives CASSPISGTPYEQYF.

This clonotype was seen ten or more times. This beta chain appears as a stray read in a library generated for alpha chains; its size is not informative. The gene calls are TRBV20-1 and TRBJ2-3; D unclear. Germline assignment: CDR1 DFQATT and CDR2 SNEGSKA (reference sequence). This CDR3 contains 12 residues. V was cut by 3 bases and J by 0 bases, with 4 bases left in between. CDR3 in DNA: TGCAGTGCTAGGGGCAGCACAGATACGCAGTATTTT. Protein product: CSARGSTDTQYF.

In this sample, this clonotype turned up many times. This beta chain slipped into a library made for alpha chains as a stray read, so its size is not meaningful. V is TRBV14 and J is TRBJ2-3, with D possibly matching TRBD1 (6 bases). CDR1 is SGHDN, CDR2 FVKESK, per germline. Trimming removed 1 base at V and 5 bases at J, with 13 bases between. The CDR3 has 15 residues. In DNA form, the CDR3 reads TGTGCCAGCAGCCAAGTAGGGGGAGCTGTAGATACGCAGTATTTT. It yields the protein CASSQVGGAVDTQYF. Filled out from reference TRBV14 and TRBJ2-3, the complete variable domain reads EAGVTQFPSHSVIEKGQTVTLRCDPISGHDNLYWYRRVMGKEIKFLLHFVKESKQDESGMPNNRFLAERTGGTYSTLKVQPAELEDSGVYFCASSQVGGAVDTQYFGPGTRLTVL.

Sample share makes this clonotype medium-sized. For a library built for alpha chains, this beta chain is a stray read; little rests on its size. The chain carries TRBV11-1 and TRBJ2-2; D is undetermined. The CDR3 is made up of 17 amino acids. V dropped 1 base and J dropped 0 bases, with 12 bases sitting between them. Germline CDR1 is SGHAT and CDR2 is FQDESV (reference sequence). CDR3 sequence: CASSLVLGTANTGELFF. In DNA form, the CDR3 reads TGTGCCAGCAGCTTAGTCCTTGGCACCGCGAACACCGGGGAGCTGTTTTTT.

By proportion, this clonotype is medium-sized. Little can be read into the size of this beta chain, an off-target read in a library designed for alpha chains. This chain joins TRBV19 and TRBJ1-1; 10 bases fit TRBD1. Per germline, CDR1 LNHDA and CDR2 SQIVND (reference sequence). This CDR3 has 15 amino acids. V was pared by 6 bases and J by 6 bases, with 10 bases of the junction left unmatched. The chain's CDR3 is CASSYFSGQGAEAFF. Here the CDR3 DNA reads TGTGCCAGTAGCTACTTCTCCGGACAGGGGGCTGAAGCTTTCTTT.

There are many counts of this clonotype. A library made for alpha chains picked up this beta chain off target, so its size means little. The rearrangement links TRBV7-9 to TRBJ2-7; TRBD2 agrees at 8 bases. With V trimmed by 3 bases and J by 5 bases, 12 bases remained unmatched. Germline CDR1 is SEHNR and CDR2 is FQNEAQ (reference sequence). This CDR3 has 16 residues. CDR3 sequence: CASSFTTGGPMDEQYF. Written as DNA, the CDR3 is TGTGCCAGCAGCTTCACTACGGGAGGGCCAATGGACGAGCAGTACTTC.

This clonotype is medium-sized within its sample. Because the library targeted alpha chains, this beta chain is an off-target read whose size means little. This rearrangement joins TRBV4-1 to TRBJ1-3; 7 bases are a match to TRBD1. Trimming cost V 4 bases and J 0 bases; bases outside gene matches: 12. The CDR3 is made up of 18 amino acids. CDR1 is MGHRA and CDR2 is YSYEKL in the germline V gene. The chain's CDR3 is CASSRPGRDRNSGNTIYF. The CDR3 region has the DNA TGCGCCAGCAGCCGCCCCGGACGGGACAGAAACTCTGGAAACACCATATATTTT.

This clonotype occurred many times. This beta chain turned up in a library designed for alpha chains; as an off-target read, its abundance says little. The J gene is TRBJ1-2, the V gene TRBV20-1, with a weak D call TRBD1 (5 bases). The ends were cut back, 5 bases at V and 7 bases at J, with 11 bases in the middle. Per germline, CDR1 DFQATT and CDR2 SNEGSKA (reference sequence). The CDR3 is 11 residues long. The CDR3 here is CSARRGGGYTF. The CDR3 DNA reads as TGCAGTGCTCGAAGGGGTGGTGGCTACACCTTC.

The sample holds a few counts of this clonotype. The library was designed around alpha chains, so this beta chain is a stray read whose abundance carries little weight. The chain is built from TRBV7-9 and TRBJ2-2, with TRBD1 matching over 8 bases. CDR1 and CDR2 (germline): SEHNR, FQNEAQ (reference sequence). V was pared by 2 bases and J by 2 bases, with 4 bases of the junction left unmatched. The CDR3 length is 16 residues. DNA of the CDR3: TGTGCCAGCAGCTTATTCCAGGGGGCTAACACCGGGGAGCTGTTTTTT. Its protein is CASSLFQGANTGELFF.

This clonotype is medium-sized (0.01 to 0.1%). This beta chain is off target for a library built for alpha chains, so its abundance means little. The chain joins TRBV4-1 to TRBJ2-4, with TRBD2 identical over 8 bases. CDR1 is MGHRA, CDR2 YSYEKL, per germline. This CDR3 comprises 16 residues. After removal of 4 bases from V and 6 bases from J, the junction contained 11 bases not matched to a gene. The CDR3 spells CASSPIGREDRNIQYF. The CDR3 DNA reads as TGCGCCAGCAGCCCAATCGGGCGGGAGGATCGAAACATTCAGTACTTC.